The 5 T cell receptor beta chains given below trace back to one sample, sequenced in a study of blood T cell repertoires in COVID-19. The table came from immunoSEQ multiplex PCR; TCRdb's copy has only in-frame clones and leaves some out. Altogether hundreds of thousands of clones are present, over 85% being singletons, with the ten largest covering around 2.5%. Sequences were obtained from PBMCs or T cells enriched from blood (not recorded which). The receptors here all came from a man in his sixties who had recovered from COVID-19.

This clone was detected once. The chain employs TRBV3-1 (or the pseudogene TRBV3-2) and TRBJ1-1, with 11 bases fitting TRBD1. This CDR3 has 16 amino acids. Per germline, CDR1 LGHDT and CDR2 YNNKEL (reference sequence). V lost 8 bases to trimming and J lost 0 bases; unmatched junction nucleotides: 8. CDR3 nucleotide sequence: TGTGCCAGCCAAACCGGGACAGGGGGTTTGAACACTGAAGCTTTCTTT. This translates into CASQTGTGGLNTEAFF.

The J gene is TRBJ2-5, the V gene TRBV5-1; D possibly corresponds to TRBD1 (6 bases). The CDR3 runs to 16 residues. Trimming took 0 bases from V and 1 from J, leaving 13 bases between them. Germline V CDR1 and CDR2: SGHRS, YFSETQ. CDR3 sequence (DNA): TGCGCCAGCAGCTTGGCCGGGGTAGGGGGCCAAGAGACCCAGTACTTC. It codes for CASSLAGVGGQETQYF.

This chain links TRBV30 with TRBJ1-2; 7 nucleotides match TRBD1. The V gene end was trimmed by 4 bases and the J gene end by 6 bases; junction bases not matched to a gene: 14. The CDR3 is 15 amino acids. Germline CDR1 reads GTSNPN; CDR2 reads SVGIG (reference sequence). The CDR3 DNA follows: TGTGCCTGGACCACGTTTGGAGGGGGCGTGGATGGCTACACCTTC. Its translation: CAWTTFGGGVDGYTF.

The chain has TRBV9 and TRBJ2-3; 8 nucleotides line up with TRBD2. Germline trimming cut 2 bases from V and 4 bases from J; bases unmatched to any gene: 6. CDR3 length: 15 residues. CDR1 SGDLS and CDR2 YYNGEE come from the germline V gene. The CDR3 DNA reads TGTGCCAGCAGCGTCAAGACCGGGGGGGCAGATACGCAGTATTTT. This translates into CASSVKTGGADTQYF.

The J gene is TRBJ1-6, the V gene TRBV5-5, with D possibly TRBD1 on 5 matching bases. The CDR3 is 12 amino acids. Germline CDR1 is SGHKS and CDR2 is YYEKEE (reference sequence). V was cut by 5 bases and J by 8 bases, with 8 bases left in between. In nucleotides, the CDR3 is TGTGCCAGCAGTCCAGGGCATTCACCCCTCCACTTT. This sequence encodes CASSPGHSPLHF.